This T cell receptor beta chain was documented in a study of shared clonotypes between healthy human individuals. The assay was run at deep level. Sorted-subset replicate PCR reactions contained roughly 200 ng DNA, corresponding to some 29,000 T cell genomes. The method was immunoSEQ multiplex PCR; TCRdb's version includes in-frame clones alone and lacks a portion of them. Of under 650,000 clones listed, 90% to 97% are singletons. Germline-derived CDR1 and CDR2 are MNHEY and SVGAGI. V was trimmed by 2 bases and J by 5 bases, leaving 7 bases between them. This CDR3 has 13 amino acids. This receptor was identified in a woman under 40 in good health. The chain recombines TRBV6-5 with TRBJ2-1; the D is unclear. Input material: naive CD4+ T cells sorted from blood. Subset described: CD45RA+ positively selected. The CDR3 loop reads CASSYLAHNEQFF. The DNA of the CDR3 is TGTGCCAGCAGTTACCTCGCCCACAATGAGCAGTTCTTC.